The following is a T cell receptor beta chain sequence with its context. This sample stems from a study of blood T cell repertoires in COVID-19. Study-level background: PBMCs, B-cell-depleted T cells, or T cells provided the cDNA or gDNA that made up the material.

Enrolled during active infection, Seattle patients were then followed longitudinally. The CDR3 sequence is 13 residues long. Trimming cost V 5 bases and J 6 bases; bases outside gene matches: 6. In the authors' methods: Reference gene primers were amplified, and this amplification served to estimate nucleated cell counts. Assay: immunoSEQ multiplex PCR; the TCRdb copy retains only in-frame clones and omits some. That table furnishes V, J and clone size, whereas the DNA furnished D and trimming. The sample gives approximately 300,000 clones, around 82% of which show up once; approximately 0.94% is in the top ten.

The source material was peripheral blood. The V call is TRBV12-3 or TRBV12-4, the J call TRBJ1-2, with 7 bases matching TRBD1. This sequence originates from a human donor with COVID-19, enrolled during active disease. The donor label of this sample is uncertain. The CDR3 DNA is TGTGCCAGCAGTCGACAGGGACCCCATGGCTACACCTTC. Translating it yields CASSRQGPHGYTF.